This T cell receptor beta chain was sequenced in a study of technical replicates of blood from several donors. Deletions cut 1 base from V and 6 bases from J, with 10 bases between. The V gene's germline CDR1 is SGHTA and CDR2 FQGTGA. The CDR3 consists of 14 residues. The assay was immunoSEQ multiplex PCR, and TCRdb's table has in-frame clones only and misses some. The table records 80,000 to 85,000 clones, about 88% of them present only once. V and J are TRBV7-3 and TRBJ2-1, with a weak D call TRBD2 (5 bases). This clonotype originated in a human donor in good health. Sequencing was performed on T cells isolated from PBMCs. The CDR3 region is CASSLSGSGNEQFF. CDR3 in DNA: TGTGCCAGCAGCTTAAGTGGGAGCGGCAATGAGCAGTTCTTC.